These 27 T cell receptor beta chains were all obtained from the same sample, sequenced in a study of cytomegalovirus exposure and HLA in healthy donors. The table came from immunoSEQ multiplex PCR; TCRdb's copy has only in-frame clones and leaves some out. The table shows around 150,000 clones, with 85% to 90% occurring only once. What was sequenced was PBMCs. The receptors here all came from a man between 18 and 29 years old in good health and CMV-seronegative.

Comment on this clone: Distinct nucleotide sequences in the sample also encode this CDR3. The chain recombines TRBV29-1 with TRBJ2-7, with TRBD2 identical over 10 bases. The germline V gene encodes CDR1 SQVTM and CDR2 ANQGSEA. The V and J ends lost 2 bases and 3 bases, in that order; junction bases with no gene match: 1. The CDR3 runs 13 residues. CDR3 amino acids: CSVELAGDYEQYF. CDR3 DNA: TGCAGCGTTGAACTAGCGGGAGACTACGAGCAGTACTTC.

V gene TRBV6-1 combines with J gene TRBJ1-1, with 7 bases matching TRBD1. CDR3 length equals 14 residues. Germline lookup yields CDR1 MNHNS and CDR2 SASEGT. V trimming: 8 bases; J trimming: 2 bases; junction bases outside the gene matches: 8. Here the CDR3 DNA reads TGTGCCAGCGCCCGGACAGGAACAAACACTGAAGCTTTCTTT. Amino acids: CASARTGTNTEAFF.

The V gene is TRBV2, the J gene TRBJ1-5; D is possibly TRBD1 (5 bases). This CDR3 has 17 amino acids. CDR1 and CDR2 from the germline V gene are SNHLY and FYNNEI. The V gene lost 3 bases and the J gene lost 0 bases, with 15 bases spanning the gap. The CDR3 region has the DNA TGTGCCAGCAGTGACATCGAGGACATTTATAGCAATCAGCCCCAGCATTTT. Residues: CASSDIEDIYSNQPQHF.

The rearrangement joins TRBV5-6 to TRBJ2-1; maybe TRBD2 (5 bases). The germline V gene encodes CDR1 SGHDT and CDR2 YYEEEE. The ends were cut back, 1 base at V and 4 bases at J, with 12 bases in the middle. The CDR3 contains 15 residues. The CDR3 DNA sequence: TGTGCCAGCAGCTTGTGGATTAGAGGGTACAATGAGCAGTTCTTC. Amino acids: CASSLWIRGYNEQFF.

The chain uses TRBV11-2 and TRBJ2-7, with D perhaps matching TRBD2 (6 bases). Trimming removed 1 base from V and 3 bases from J, with 13 bases in between. The CDR3 runs 15 residues. Germline CDR1 SGHAT, CDR2 FQNNGV. CDR3 coding DNA: TGTGCCAGCAGCTTAGTGGGGGGTTCAGTCTACGAGCAGTACGTC. This codes for CASSLVGGSVYEQYV.

V is TRBV28 and J is TRBJ1-2; D not resolved. In germline, CDR1 is MDHEN, CDR2 SYDVKM. V dropped 5 bases and J dropped 1 base, with 17 bases sitting between them. This CDR3 contains 16 residues. As DNA, the CDR3 is TGTGCCAGCAGTCCGCCTCAAGGACTTATTAACTATGGCTACACCTTC. The encoded protein is CASSPPQGLINYGYTF.

The chain has TRBV7-2 and TRBJ1-2; D not resolved. The V and J ends lost 2 bases and 4 bases respectively, with 11 bases between them. Germline CDR1 SGHTA, CDR2 FQGNSA. The CDR3 covers 14 residues. CDR3 sequence reads: CASSLLDGFYGYTF. The DNA of the CDR3 is TGTGCCAGCAGCTTACTCGACGGGTTCTATGGCTACACCTTC.

V gene TRBV6-5 combines with J gene TRBJ1-6; D remains ambiguous. Germline CDR1 is MNHEY and CDR2 is SVGAGI. Deletions cut 6 bases from V and 0 bases from J, with 9 bases between. The CDR3 contains 15 residues. In DNA form, the CDR3 reads TGTGCCAGCAGACGGGATTCCTCCTATAATTCACCCCTCCACTTT. This translates into CASRRDSSYNSPLHF.

Comments on this clone: A junction boundary mismatches the germline segment, possibly from a read error. This chain connects TRBV7-6 to TRBJ2-7, with 7 bases fitting TRBD1. CDR3 length equals 13 residues. CDR1 is SGHVS and CDR2 is FNYEAQ in the germline V gene. CDR3 sequence (DNA): TGTGCCAGCAGCTTAGGGTCTCCGGGACAGCCCGTGTTC. Protein: CASSLGSPGQPVF.

The CDR3 loop reads CATGDREFTDTQYF. The CDR3 region has the DNA TGTGCCACAGGGGACAGGGAATTCACAGATACGCAGTATTTT. The chain joins TRBV10-3 to TRBJ2-3; TRBD1 matches at 9 bases. The germline CDR1 and CDR2 sequences are ENHRY and SYGVKD. V was pared by 10 bases and J by 2 bases, with 7 bases of the junction left unmatched. The CDR3 length is 14 residues.

The genes are TRBV7-8 and TRBJ2-1; TRBD1 aligns across 10 bases. V trimming: 4 bases; J trimming: 3 bases; junction bases outside the gene matches: 6. The CDR3 is made up of 16 amino acids. The V gene's germline CDR1 is SGHVS and CDR2 FQNEAQ. The CDR3 region is CASSSYDRGLYNEQFF. For the CDR3, the DNA is TGTGCCAGCAGCTCCTATGACAGGGGGCTCTACAATGAGCAGTTCTTC.

J is TRBJ2-2 and V is TRBV29-1, with TRBD2 matching over 8 bases. Germline trimming cut 5 bases from V and 1 base from J; bases unmatched to any gene: 3. The germline CDR1 and CDR2 sequences are SQVTM and ANQGSEA. The CDR3 covers 14 residues. CDR3 coding DNA: TGCAGCGTTCTTAGCGGGAAGAACACCGGGGAGCTGTTTTTT. Its protein is CSVLSGKNTGELFF.

The CDR3 loop is CASNSRDGSSYEQYF. DNA of the CDR3: TGTGCCAGCAACTCCCGGGATGGATCCTCCTACGAGCAGTACTTC. The chain links TRBV4-2 to TRBJ2-7; TRBD2 is a possible D gene (5 bases). The length of the CDR3 is 15 residues. Per the germline V gene, CDR1 is LGHNA and CDR2 is YNFKEQ. Trimming stripped 7 bases from V and 0 bases from J, with 16 bases between.

This chain connects TRBV6-5 to TRBJ2-3; 8 bases are shared with TRBD1. Germline V gene data show CDR1 as MNHEY and CDR2 as SVGAGI. Trimming cost V 5 bases and J 2 bases; bases outside gene matches: 6. The CDR3 spans 15 residues. DNA of the CDR3: TGTGCCAGCAGTACGGGACAGGCCCACACAGATACGCAGTATTTT. It specifies CASSTGQAHTDTQYF.

This rearrangement joins TRBV28 to TRBJ2-1; TRBD1 is a possible D gene (5 bases). The CDR3 contains 16 residues. Germline CDR1 MDHEN, CDR2 SYDVKM. V lost 2 bases to trimming and J lost 8 bases, with 19 bases between them. CDR3 sequence: CASSLVGHIASDEQFF. In DNA, the CDR3 is TGTGCCAGCAGTTTAGTCGGACACATTGCCTCGGATGAGCAGTTCTTC.

The V gene is TRBV27, the J gene TRBJ1-1; D call uncertain. This CDR3 region has 13 residues. Between the trimmed V and J ends, which lost 5 bases and 3 bases, there was a span of 10 bases. Germline V lookup: CDR1 MNHEY, CDR2 SMNVEV (reference sequence). Written as DNA, the CDR3 is TGTGCCAGCAGTCTCCGGGGAGACACTGAAGCTTTCTTT. Translation gives CASSLRGDTEAFF.

The chain employs TRBV19 and TRBJ1-2, with D maybe TRBD1 (6 bases). CDR1 LNHDA and CDR2 SQIVND come from the germline V gene (reference sequence). The CDR3 is 15 residues long. V was cut by 1 base and J by 4 bases, with 13 bases left in between. The CDR3 bases are TGTGCCAGTAGTATAGGGGAGGGACATCGCTATGGCTACACCTTC. Translation: CASSIGEGHRYGYTF.

The chain has TRBV5-1 and TRBJ2-3; maybe TRBD2 (6 bases). The CDR3 is 16 amino acids. Trimming stripped 2 bases from V and 1 base from J, with 14 bases between. The V gene's germline CDR1 is SGHRS and CDR2 YFSETQ. The CDR3 is CASSFGERVGTDTQYF. As DNA, the CDR3 is TGCGCCAGCAGCTTCGGAGAGCGGGTGGGCACAGATACGCAGTATTTT.

The chain links TRBV6-6 to TRBJ2-3; TRBD1 might be the D (6 bases). Germline V gives CDR1 MNHNY, CDR2 SVGAGI (reference sequence). Trimming left V 5 bases short and J 1 base short, with 10 bases between. CDR3 length: 14 amino acids. Here the CDR3 reads CASSPKGGTDTQYF. In DNA, the CDR3 is TGTGCCAGCAGTCCGAAGGGGGGCACAGATACGCAGTATTTT.

The V and J genes are TRBV11-2 and TRBJ2-5; 9 bases agree with TRBD2. CDR1 is SGHAT and CDR2 is FQNNGV in the germline V gene. This CDR3 is built from 14 residues. The J segment lost 2 bases and the V segment lost 7 bases, leaving 5 bases of the junction unmatched. The CDR3 sequence: CASTPSGAQETQYF. The CDR3 DNA sequence: TGTGCCAGCACCCCTAGCGGGGCTCAAGAGACCCAGTACTTC. The whole variable domain, remainder taken from reference TRBV11-2 and TRBJ2-5, is EAGVAQSPRYKIIEKRQSVAFWCNPISGHATLYWYQQILGQGPKLLIQFQNNGVVDDSQLPKDRFSAERLKGVDSTLKIQPAKLEDSAVYLCASTPSGAQETQYFGPGTRLLVL.

This chain links TRBV15 with TRBJ2-5, with 12 bases fitting TRBD1. Trimming at V came to 4 bases and at J to 1 base, leaving 1 base not matched to a gene. The CDR3 spans 15 residues. From germline, CDR1 is LNHNV and CDR2 YYDKDF (reference sequence). The chain's CDR3 is CATSKGQGAQETQYF. The CDR3 nucleotides read TGTGCCACCAGCAAGGGACAGGGGGCCCAAGAGACCCAGTACTTC. The entire variable domain, with the rest obtained from reference TRBV15 and TRBJ2-5, is as follows: DAMVIQNPRYQVTQFGKPVTLSCSQTLNHNVMYWYQQKSSQAPKLLFHYYDKDFNNEADTPDNFQSRRPNTSFCFLDIRSPGLGDTAMYLCATSKGQGAQETQYFGPGTRLLVL.

The rearrangement joins TRBV19 to TRBJ2-3; TRBD1 matches at 8 bases. The CDR3 is 12 amino acids. CDR1 and CDR2 (germline): LNHDA, SQIVND (reference sequence). Trimming cost V 10 bases and J 6 bases; bases outside gene matches: 6. The CDR3 region has the DNA TGTGCCACCCGACAGGGGTTCGATACGCAGTATTTT. Translation gives CATRQGFDTQYF.

This clone was recorded a few times. The chain uses TRBV6-1 and TRBJ2-3, with a weak D call TRBD1 (5 bases). Germline V CDR1 and CDR2: MNHNS, SASEGT. V lost 0 bases, J lost 2 bases, and 12 bases lay in between. CDR3 length: 16 residues. This CDR3 is CASSEAATVPTDTQYF. The CDR3 nucleotides are TGTGCCAGCAGTGAAGCAGCGACAGTCCCCACAGATACGCAGTATTTT.

The chain is built from TRBV2 and TRBJ1-1; unclear D gene. V was cut by 7 bases and J by 3 bases, with 12 bases left in between. This CDR3 has 13 amino acids. Germline values: CDR1 SNHLY, CDR2 FYNNEI. CDR3 bases: TGTGCCAGCAAATTCGGTTCGGACACTGAAGCTTTCTTT. Translation gives CASKFGSDTEAFF. Filled out from reference TRBV2 and TRBJ1-1, the complete variable domain reads EPEVTQTPSHQVTQMGQEVILRCVPISNHLYFYWYRQILGQKVEFLVSFYNNEISEKSEIFDDQFSVERPDGSNFTLKIRSTKLEDSAMYFCASKFGSDTEAFFGQGTRLTVV.

The rearrangement joins TRBV19 to TRBJ2-2; D is undetermined. Germline values: CDR1 LNHDA, CDR2 SQIVND (reference sequence). Trimming pared 3 bases from V and 7 bases from J, leaving 9 bases between. The CDR3 is 13 amino acids. As DNA, the CDR3 is TGTGCCAGTAGTATTATAGAGGACGGGGAGCTGTTTTTT. It encodes CASSIIEDGELFF.

CDR3 amino acids: CASISALRTEAFF. The CDR3 DNA reads TGTGCCAGCATATCTGCCCTGAGGACTGAAGCTTTCTTT. The genes are TRBV6-5 and TRBJ1-1; D is uncertain. There are 13 residues in the CDR3. The V gene lost 7 bases and the J gene lost 5 bases, with 14 bases spanning the gap. CDR1 is MNHEY and CDR2 is SVGAGI in the germline V gene.

The chain combines TRBV25-1 with TRBJ2-3; TRBD2 agrees at 8 bases. From germline, CDR1 is MGHDK and CDR2 SYGVNS. V was pared by 6 bases and J by 4 bases, with 18 bases of the junction left unmatched. The CDR3 consists of 18 residues. The CDR3 here is CASSPTPGTRPSADTQYF. In nucleotides, the CDR3 is TGTGCCAGCAGCCCCACTCCCGGGACTAGACCGAGCGCAGATACGCAGTATTTT.